This T cell receptor beta chain was identified in a study of radiation and T cells in renal cell carcinoma. Study in general: Nephrectomy followed 15 Gy stereotactic body radiation by 4 weeks. General observations from the study: Pretreatment tumor biopsies were lacking, so baseline clonotypes are unknown.

Regarding time point: blood 2 weeks post-SBRT. Specified treatment: 15 Gy SBRT to primary tumor, nephrectomy 4 weeks later. The tumor was a clear cell renal cell carcinoma. Remarks on this clone: What it binds is unknown.

Trimming pared 5 bases from V and 4 bases from J, leaving 8 bases between. The germline CDR1 and CDR2 sequences are SGHTA and FQGNSA. The CDR3 is 13 residues long. Repertoires were generated with immunoSEQ multiplex PCR, while TCRdb's copy carries only in-frame clones and drops some. The table shows roughly 80,000 clones, with approximately 86% occurring only once. This clonotype originated in a woman in her forties or fifties with renal cell carcinoma. The source material was blood, sampled from a patient whose treatment included radiotherapy and nephrectomy. This chain joins TRBV7-2 and TRBJ2-2; D ambiguous. This CDR3 reads CASSQLSTGELFF. DNA of the CDR3: TGTGCCAGCAGCCAGTTGTCCACCGGGGAGCTGTTTTTT.